This TCR beta chain derives from a study of human T cells and chemical hapten exposure. Regarding the study as a whole: Patch test score was positively correlated with the counts of PT1 expanded TCRs. The immune response of these alopecia patients might not match healthy individuals'.

Sample time point: patch test 1, 2 weeks after DPC sensitization. The treatment here: therapeutic diphenylcyclopropenone sensitization with weekly scalp DPC. Non-pregnant alopecia patients aged 18 to 70, suitable for DPC therapy. The library tagged individual cDNA molecules with unique molecular identifiers. MiXCR, run by TCRdb on the RACE reads, gives a single entry per CDR3 protein. This sample has 65,000 to 95,000 distinct CDR3 sequences, with roughly 12% found just once. On this clonotype itself: The antigen remains unidentified.

Germline V lookup: CDR1 SGHRS, CDR2 YFSETQ. The CDR3 loop spans 14 amino acids. The V end was cut by 4 bases, the J end by 3 bases, with 11 bases between. This specimen was whole blood, taken in connection with sensitization to the hapten diphenylcyclopropenone (DPC). The V and J genes are TRBV5-1 and TRBJ1-5; D possibly corresponds to TRBD1 (6 bases). This receptor was obtained from a woman aged 55-69 years with alopecia areata. Some clones in this sample may be carry-over from other donors' samples. The CDR3 DNA reads TGCGCCAGCAGCAAGACAGGTCTCAATCAGCCCCAGCATTTT. Translated: CASSKTGLNQPQHF.